One and the same sample provided the 27 T cell receptor beta chains below, sequenced in a study of blood T cell repertoires in COVID-19. The repertoire was sequenced with immunoSEQ multiplex PCR; TCRdb's copy has only in-frame clones and lacks some. The sample carries 50,000 to 60,000 clones, approximately 86% recorded once. The sequenced sample consisted of peripheral blood. These receptors all stem from a man aged 35 to 55 with COVID-19, enrolled during active disease.

The chain combines TRBV29-1 with TRBJ2-7; possible D gene TRBD1, 6 bases. The V gene lost 6 bases and the J gene lost 2 bases, with 14 bases spanning the gap. The CDR3 contains 13 residues. From germline, CDR1 is SQVTM and CDR2 ANQGSEA. CDR3 nucleotides: TGCAGCGTAGTCGGGACAATAACCTACGAGCAGTACTTC. Residues: CSVVGTITYEQYF.

The chain has TRBV10-3 and TRBJ2-1; D remains unclear. V lost 2 bases and J 4 bases, leaving 9 bases between the germline ends. There are 14 residues in the CDR3. The germline gives CDR1 ENHRY, CDR2 SYGVKD. This CDR3 is CAISESTSYNEQFF. The CDR3 bases are TGTGCCATCAGTGAGAGTACTTCTTACAATGAGCAGTTCTTC.

The CDR3 DNA follows: TGTGCCAGCAGTTATCTCCGGGGGGGCCGCACAGATACGCAGTATTTT. Its translation: CASSYLRGGRTDTQYF. The genes are TRBV6-2 or TRBV6-3 and TRBJ2-3, with 8 bases fitting TRBD2. Losses at the gene ends were 3 bases for V and 1 base for J; bases not matched to a gene: 6. This CDR3 is 16 amino acids long. Germline V gene lookup returns CDR1 MNHEY and CDR2 SVGEGT.

Written as DNA, the CDR3 is TGTGCCAGCACTTTTAGCGGGGGAGGCTACGAGCAGTACTTC. Its protein product is CASTFSGGGYEQYF. This chain links TRBV6-5 with TRBJ2-7; 9 bases match TRBD2. Unmatched junction bases numbered 7, after V lost 7 bases and J lost 3 bases. Looked up from germline, CDR1 is MNHEY and CDR2 is SVGAGI. CDR3 size: 14 residues.

This chain uses TRBV29-1 with TRBJ1-2, with TRBD1 matching 9 bases. V dropped 5 bases and J dropped 6; count of bases not matched to a gene: 7. This CDR3 is 13 amino acids long. Germline-derived CDR1 and CDR2 are SQVTM and ANQGSEA. The CDR3 loop reads CSVRGQGRNGYTF. Here the CDR3 DNA reads TGCAGCGTTAGGGGACAGGGCAGGAATGGCTACACCTTC.

The chain combines TRBV11-2 with TRBJ2-5; D ambiguous. The CDR3 runs 16 residues. Germline V gene data show CDR1 as SGHAT and CDR2 as FQNNGV. Trimming cost V 1 base and J 2 bases, with 14 bases left between them. CDR3 sequence (DNA): TGTGCCAGCAGCTTAGCATCGCGCGGAAGGCAAGAGACCCAGTACTTC. It specifies CASSLASRGRQETQYF.

V gene TRBV28 combines with J gene TRBJ1-4; D remains unclear. This CDR3 contains 17 residues. Trimming removed 5 bases at V and 2 bases at J, with 18 bases between. Per germline, CDR1 MDHEN and CDR2 SYDVKM. CDR3 DNA: TGTGCCAGCAGTCGCCCCGCCGGAAGAGGGACTAATGAAAAACTGTTTTTT. Residues: CASSRPAGRGTNEKLFF.

This chain uses TRBV6-1 with TRBJ1-6, with 10 positions matching TRBD1. The CDR3 is 15 amino acids. The germline V gene encodes CDR1 MNHNS and CDR2 SASEGT. The junction had 2 bases not matched to a gene; V was cut back by 2 bases and J by 7 bases. The DNA of the CDR3 is TGTGCCAGCAGTGAATCGGGACAGGGGAATTCACCCCTCCACTTT. Encoded protein: CASSESGQGNSPLHF.

The V gene is TRBV5-1, the J gene TRBJ1-2; D is perhaps TRBD1 (6 bases). Germline loops: CDR1 SGHRS, CDR2 YFSETQ. This CDR3 region has 16 residues. The V gene lost 0 bases and the J gene lost 4 bases, with 16 bases spanning the gap. In DNA form, the CDR3 reads TGCGCCAGCAGCTTGGGTACAGGGAAAGGGAGCTATGGCTACACCTTC. This codes for CASSLGTGKGSYGYTF.

The gene calls are TRBV10-3 and TRBJ2-2; a possible D gene is TRBD1 (5 bases). The CDR3 is made up of 13 amino acids. Trimming stripped 6 bases from V and 7 bases from J, with 12 bases between. Per germline, CDR1 ENHRY and CDR2 SYGVKD. The CDR3 DNA reads as TGTGCCATCAGCAGGGATTCCGGCGGGGAGCTGTTTTTT. It is translated as CAISRDSGGELFF.

This clone was observed a few times. The chain links TRBV24-1 to TRBJ1-2, with 9 bases fitting TRBD1. V lost 3 bases to trimming and J lost 6 bases; unmatched junction nucleotides: 4. Germline V gene sequence: CDR1 KGHDR, CDR2 SFDVKD. The CDR3 loop spans 14 amino acids. In DNA, the CDR3 is TGTGCCACCAGTGATATCGGACAGGGGAATGGCTACACCTTC. Translating gives CATSDIGQGNGYTF.

This clone was detected a few times. This sequence joins TRBV7-8 and TRBJ1-3, with no clear D. CDR1 is SGHVS, CDR2 FQNEAQ, per germline. The CDR3 covers 13 residues. Trimming took 2 bases from V and 2 from J, leaving 4 bases between them. This chain's CDR3 is CASSLNTGNTIYF. CDR3 bases: TGTGCCAGCAGCTTAAATACTGGAAACACCATATATTTT.

The rearrangement uses TRBV5-1 and TRBJ2-1; TRBD2 agrees at 10 bases. V shed 0 bases and J 8 bases; nucleotides not matched to a gene: 8. Per germline, CDR1 SGHRS and CDR2 YFSETQ. CDR3 length equals 16 residues. CDR3 in DNA: TGCGCCAGCAGCTTGGACCCGGCTAGCGGGAGCGATGAGCAGTTCTTC. This encodes CASSLDPASGSDEQFF.

This chain connects TRBV29-1 to TRBJ2-5; weak D call: TRBD2 (6 bases). With 7 bases removed from V and 2 bases from J, the gap between germline ends came to 14 bases. The germline V gene encodes CDR1 SQVTM and CDR2 ANQGSEA. This CDR3 region has 13 residues. The CDR3: CSARGLSQETQYF. The CDR3 bases are TGCAGCGCGAGAGGACTATCTCAAGAGACCCAGTACTTC.

The V call is TRBV27, the J call TRBJ1-2, with D possibly matching TRBD1 (6 bases). The CDR3 is 13 residues long. Germline V lookup: CDR1 MNHEY, CDR2 SMNVEV (reference sequence). The ends were cut back, 5 bases at V and 4 bases at J, with 11 bases in the middle. Written as DNA, the CDR3 is TGTGCCAGCAGTGAACAGGGACCCTATGGCTACACCTTC. Its protein product is CASSEQGPYGYTF.

The rearrangement links TRBV11-1 to TRBJ1-1; the D is unclear. The CDR3 is 15 amino acids. The V gene lost 5 bases and the J gene lost 0 bases, with 13 bases spanning the gap. CDR1 and CDR2 (germline): SGHAT, FQDESV (reference sequence). This CDR3 is CASSSQATLNTEAFF. DNA of the CDR3: TGTGCCAGCAGCAGCCAAGCGACTCTGAACACTGAAGCTTTCTTT.

V and J are TRBV6-5 and TRBJ2-7, with D possibly being TRBD2 (7 bases). V lost 5 bases, J lost 6 bases, and 17 bases lay in between. Germline V lookup: CDR1 MNHEY, CDR2 SVGAGI. This CDR3 has 14 residues. The CDR3 here is CASSPEEGGGEQYF. Here the CDR3 DNA reads TGTGCCAGCAGTCCCGAGGAGGGAGGGGGCGAGCAGTACTTC.

The chain is built from TRBV13 and TRBJ2-7; 9 nucleotides match TRBD1. V dropped 6 bases and J dropped 2; count of bases not matched to a gene: 5. Germline CDR1 and CDR2: PRHDT and FYEKMQ (reference sequence). The CDR3 sequence is 14 residues long. The CDR3: CASSQGQGAYEQYF. As DNA, the CDR3 is TGTGCCAGCAGTCAGGGACAGGGAGCCTACGAGCAGTACTTC.

The J gene is TRBJ1-1, the V gene TRBV19; 10 nucleotides align to TRBD1. The V and J ends lost 6 bases and 6 bases, in that order; junction bases with no gene match: 10. Germline CDR1 is LNHDA and CDR2 is SQIVND (reference sequence). This CDR3 contains 15 residues. This CDR3 reads CASSPTGQGKAEAFF. In DNA, the CDR3 is TGTGCCAGTAGCCCTACGGGACAGGGGAAGGCTGAAGCTTTCTTT.

V and J are TRBV12-3 or TRBV12-4 and TRBJ2-7; TRBD1 might be the D (5 bases). This CDR3 is built from 13 residues. The ends were cut back, 5 bases at V and 1 base at J, with 9 bases in the middle. In DNA, the CDR3 is TGTGCCAGCAGTGAAGACAGTTCCTACGAGCAGTACTTC. Its protein product is CASSEDSSYEQYF.

The chain couples TRBV5-1 to TRBJ2-2; possibly TRBD2 for D (5 bases). The V gene lost 5 bases and the J gene lost 6 bases, with 14 bases spanning the gap. This CDR3 contains 14 residues. Germline CDR1 SGHRS, CDR2 YFSETQ. CDR3 nucleotide sequence: TGCGCCAGCAGGTACTCCGGGATGGCCGGGGAGCTGTTTTTT. This sequence encodes CASRYSGMAGELFF.

The CDR3 DNA sequence: TGTGCCAGCACCGAAGGCAACAGGGGAGCAGATACGCAGTATTTT. Translated, it gives CASTEGNRGADTQYF. The chain recombines TRBV6-5 with TRBJ2-3, with 7 nucleotides matching TRBD1. Unmatched junction bases numbered 11, after V lost 7 bases and J lost 4 bases. CDR1 MNHEY and CDR2 SVGAGI come from the germline V gene. The CDR3 has 15 residues.

The V and J genes are TRBV7-9 and TRBJ2-3; 9 bases map to TRBD1. Germline CDR1 is SEHNR and CDR2 is FQNEAQ (reference sequence). Trimming at V came to 5 bases and at J to 3 bases, leaving 9 bases not matched to a gene. The CDR3 sequence is 16 residues long. The chain's CDR3 is CASSQPLGQGTDTQYF. The CDR3 DNA reads TGTGCCAGCAGCCAACCACTAGGACAGGGGACAGATACGCAGTATTTT.

This clone appeared once. V is TRBV3-1 (or the pseudogene TRBV3-2) and J is TRBJ1-1; D perhaps matches TRBD1 (5 bases). Per the germline V gene, CDR1 is LGHDT and CDR2 is YNNKEL (reference sequence). Deletions cut 1 base from V and 1 base from J, with 7 bases between. There are 14 residues in the CDR3. The CDR3 DNA follows: TGTGCCAGCAGCCAAGTAGGGGAGAACACTGAAGCTTTCTTT. This translates into CASSQVGENTEAFF.

This rearrangement joins TRBV29-1 to TRBJ1-4; unclear D gene. CDR3 size: 14 residues. Germline V gene data show CDR1 as SQVTM and CDR2 as ANQGSEA. V was cut by 3 bases and J by 3 bases, with 11 bases left in between. The CDR3 DNA is TGCAGCGTTGAGGGCAGTCCACCTAATGAAAAACTGTTTTTT. It is translated as CSVEGSPPNEKLFF.

The rearrangement links TRBV4-2 to TRBJ2-1; D gene uncertain. Germline loops: CDR1 LGHNA, CDR2 YNFKEQ. V lost 3 bases and J 3 bases, leaving 15 bases between the germline ends. CDR3 size: 16 residues. This CDR3 reads CASSHYSQSIYNEQFF. The DNA of the CDR3 is TGTGCCAGCAGCCACTATAGCCAATCTATCTACAATGAGCAGTTCTTC.

The rearrangement uses TRBV9 and TRBJ2-1; D uncertain. The CDR3 is 15 amino acids. Germline loops: CDR1 SGDLS, CDR2 YYNGEE. Trimming cost V 4 bases and J 8 bases, with 19 bases left between them. The CDR3 bases are TGTGCCAGCAGCCCCTTTTCCGTTCCGGTGGATGAGCAGTTCTTC. It encodes CASSPFSVPVDEQFF.